The 8 T cell receptor beta chains listed next were all sequenced from one sample in a study of CD8 T cells in ankylosing spondylitis. General study results and limits: One TCR beta motif, made up of about 8 highly homologous variants, appeared characteristic of ankylosing spondylitis blood.

Their antigens are not known. TCRdb re-called the 5' RACE reads through MiXCR, storing one row per CDR3 protein. The repertoire holds fewer than 650,000 distinct CDR3 sequences, with about an eighth as singletons. The sequencing input was blood, either unsorted or a sorted T cell fraction (not recorded which). These receptors were collected from a male donor with ankylosing spondylitis.

A few counts support this clonotype. The chain recombines TRBV7-9 with TRBJ2-6, with D perhaps TRBD1 or TRBD2 (5 bases each). The CDR3 extends over 12 amino acids. Germline V gives CDR1 SEHNR, CDR2 FQNEAQ (reference sequence). V gave up 9 bases and J gave up 4 bases, with 7 bases separating them. The CDR3: CARGTGANVLTF. The CDR3 DNA follows: TGTGCCAGGGGGACCGGGGCCAACGTCCTGACTTTC.

Of note for this clonotype: A junction boundary mismatches the germline segment, possibly from a read error. V and J are TRBV2 and TRBJ1-5, with D unclear. CDR1 is SNHLY, CDR2 FYNNEI, per germline. The CDR3 is made up of 12 amino acids. CDR3 sequence (DNA): TGTCCCAGCGCCACATACAATCAGCCCCAGCATTTT. Residues: CPSATYNQPQHF. Using reference TRBV2 and TRBJ1-5 for the parts outside the CDR3, the full variable domain is EPEVTQTPSHQVTQMGQEVILRCVPISNHLYFYWYRQILGQKVEFLVSFYNNEISEKSEIFDDQFSVERPDGSNFTLKIRSTKLEDSAMYFCPSATYNQPQHFGDGTRLSIL.

The J gene is TRBJ1-1, the V gene TRBV6-5; 9 bases are shared with TRBD1. V shed 4 bases, J shed 11 bases, and the junction held 11 bases outside the gene matches. Germline V gives CDR1 MNHEY, CDR2 SVGAGI. The CDR3 sequence is 14 residues long. CDR3 DNA sequence: TGTGCCAGCAGTTCCGGGACAGGGATGGTTGGGGCTTTCTTT. This gives the protein CASSSGTGMVGAFF.

This clonotype was observed at least ten times. J is TRBJ2-3 and V is TRBV29-1; 11 bases map to TRBD2. CDR3 length: 16 amino acids. The germline gives CDR1 SQVTM, CDR2 ANQGSEA. V trimming: 4 bases; J trimming: 7 bases; junction bases outside the gene matches: 13. This CDR3 is CSVGLAGGIGGNTQYF. The CDR3 bases are TGCAGCGTTGGGCTAGCGGGAGGTATAGGAGGGAATACGCAGTATTTT.

This clonotype has just a few counts. The chain joins TRBV20-1 to TRBJ2-5; D gene uncertain. This CDR3 is 14 amino acids long. Trimming stripped 3 bases from V and 2 bases from J, with 13 bases between. Looked up from germline, CDR1 is DFQATT and CDR2 is SNEGSKA (reference sequence). As DNA, the CDR3 is TGCAGTGCTAGCCACCCACCCGCTCAAGAGACCCAGTACTTC. It specifies CSASHPPAQETQYF.

This clonotype was seen more than once but under ten times. V gene TRBV5-1 combines with J gene TRBJ2-2; maybe TRBD2 (6 bases). The germline V and J ends were trimmed by 5 bases and 1 base, with 12 bases remaining between them. The CDR3 runs 15 residues. Germline-derived CDR1 and CDR2 are SGHRS and YFSETQ. The chain's CDR3 is CASRSYGGNTGELFF. DNA of the CDR3: TGCGCCAGCAGGTCGTACGGGGGGAACACCGGGGAGCTGTTTTTT.

Many counts were recorded for this clonotype. A read error may be the cause here, since a much bigger clone is one base away. The chain carries TRBV7-9 and TRBJ2-1; D unresolved. The CDR3 runs 15 residues. The ends were cut back, 0 bases at V and 0 bases at J, with 6 bases in the middle. Germline values: CDR1 SEHNR, CDR2 FQNEAQ (reference sequence). CDR3 residues: CASSLAFSSYNEQFF. In nucleotides, the CDR3 is TGTGCCAGCAGCTTAGCGTTTAGCTCCTACAATGAGCAGTTCTTC.

This clonotype has at least ten counts. The chain carries TRBV6-6 and TRBJ2-1, with TRBD1 identical over 9 bases. The V gene end was trimmed by 10 bases and the J gene end by 6 bases; junction bases not matched to a gene: 7. The length of the CDR3 is 13 residues. Germline V gene data show CDR1 as MNHNY and CDR2 as SVGAGI (reference sequence). In nucleotides, the CDR3 is TGTGCCATCAAAGCGACAGGGGGCAATGAGCAGTTCTTC. Amino acids: CAIKATGGNEQFF.